The 13 T cell receptor beta chains below all came from one sample that was sequenced in a study of cytomegalovirus exposure and HLA in healthy donors. PCR used 60 Vbeta primers and 13 Jbeta primers. TCRdb's table, derived via immunoSEQ multiplex PCR, lists solely in-frame clones and lacks some. The top ten clones hold around 3.1% of a sample with 150,000 to 200,000 clones, more than 60% of them seen once. The specimen was PBMCs. Source of these receptors: a female donor in good health and CMV-seronegative.

The CDR3 nucleotides are TGCGCCAGCAGCTGGGATCCACCGGGACAGGGTCTTTCCGGGGAGCTGTTTTTT. It is translated as CASSWDPPGQGLSGELFF. The gene calls are TRBV5-1 and TRBJ2-2, with TRBD1 matching 9 bases. Trimming at V came to 3 bases and at J to 6 bases, leaving 15 bases not matched to a gene. Germline CDR1 SGHRS, CDR2 YFSETQ. The CDR3 has 18 amino acids.

The V call is TRBV1, the J call TRBJ2-5; TRBD2 reflects the table's D call only, with no check against the DNA. TRBV1 is tagged as a pseudogene. The CDR3 sequence is 14 residues long. In nucleotides, the CDR3 is TGCACCAGCAGCCAACTAGCGGGATGTGAGACCCAGTACTTC. As protein: CTSSQLAGCETQYF.

The chain is built from TRBV6-6 and TRBJ1-1, with TRBD1 matching over 7 bases. Germline V lookup: CDR1 MNHNY, CDR2 SVGAGI (reference sequence). J gave up 1 base and V 5 bases, and 10 bases lay outside the gene matches. The CDR3 spans 16 residues. The CDR3 sequence is CASSRDSSTANTEAFF. In DNA form, the CDR3 reads TGTGCCAGCAGTCGGGACAGTTCAACCGCGAACACTGAAGCTTTCTTT.

This clone was counted between two and nine times. V usage is TRBV19 and J usage is TRBJ1-5; no reliable D call. The CDR3 covers 15 residues. Germline CDR1 and CDR2: LNHDA and SQIVND (reference sequence). Trimming stripped 3 bases from V and 3 bases from J, with 12 bases between. In DNA form, the CDR3 reads TGTGCCAGTAGTATGGGCGTGACCGACAATCAGCCCCAGCATTTT. It is translated as CASSMGVTDNQPQHF.

This chain joins TRBV5-1 and TRBJ2-3, with 11 bases that match TRBD2. V trimming: 4 bases; J trimming: 8 bases; junction bases outside the gene matches: 3. The CDR3 is 13 amino acids. Germline-derived CDR1 and CDR2 are SGHRS and YFSETQ. The CDR3 sequence is CASSPGTSGTQYF. CDR3 bases: TGCGCCAGCAGCCCCGGGACTAGCGGTACGCAGTATTTT.

The chain employs TRBV6-5 and TRBJ1-2; 7 bases match TRBD1. This CDR3 contains 15 residues. Unmatched junction bases numbered 1, after V lost 0 bases and J lost 0 bases. CDR1 and CDR2 from the germline V gene are MNHEY and SVGAGI. The CDR3 coding sequence is TGTGCCAGCAGTTACTCCGGGACAGCTAACTATGGCTACACCTTC. This translates into CASSYSGTANYGYTF.

The CDR3 DNA reads TGTGCCAGCAGCGGACTAGCGATTGGGGGCAATGAGCAGTTCTTC. It translates to CASSGLAIGGNEQFF. The gene calls are TRBV9 and TRBJ2-1; 8 nucleotides agree with TRBD2. Germline assignment: CDR1 SGDLS and CDR2 YYNGEE. V dropped 3 bases and J dropped 6; count of bases not matched to a gene: 8. CDR3 length: 15 amino acids.

The rearrangement uses TRBV7-8 and TRBJ2-2, with a weak D call TRBD2 (6 bases). This CDR3 contains 17 residues. Germline lookup yields CDR1 SGHVS and CDR2 FQNEAQ. Trimming removed 2 bases from V and 5 bases from J, with 18 bases in between. CDR3 loop: CASSLLQPGLPTGELFF. The DNA for the CDR3 is TGTGCCAGCAGCTTACTCCAACCGGGACTTCCTACCGGGGAGCTGTTTTTT.

This chain connects TRBV4-3 to TRBJ2-1; tentatively, D is TRBD2 (5 bases). The CDR3 extends over 15 amino acids. Per germline, CDR1 LGHNA and CDR2 YSLEER. V lost 0 bases, J lost 7 bases, and 13 bases lay in between. In nucleotides, the CDR3 is TGCGCCAGCAGCCAAGAAGGTACTAGACCTAATGAGCAGTTCTTC. Protein sequence: CASSQEGTRPNEQFF.

The rearrangement uses TRBV5-6 and TRBJ1-2; TRBD1 is a possible D gene (6 bases). Germline assignment: CDR1 SGHDT and CDR2 YYEEEE. V was trimmed by 0 bases and J by 3 bases, leaving 12 bases between them. The CDR3 runs to 15 residues. The CDR3 loop is CASSLAGQTHYGYTF. The CDR3 nucleotides are TGTGCCAGCAGCTTGGCCGGACAGACCCACTATGGCTACACCTTC.

The chain employs TRBV7-7 and TRBJ2-2, with TRBD2 as a possible D gene (7 bases). V shed 4 bases and J shed 1 base, with 13 bases lying between them. In germline, CDR1 is SSHAT, CDR2 FNYEAQ (reference sequence). The CDR3 has 16 amino acids. CDR3 coding DNA: TGTGCCAGCAGCTCCTGGGGAGGGGGGAACACCGGGGAGCTGTTTTTT. Translated, it gives CASSSWGGGNTGELFF.

The chain combines TRBV5-6 with TRBJ1-6; possible D gene TRBD1, 6 bases. The CDR3 spans 18 residues. The V gene's germline CDR1 is SGHDT and CDR2 YYEEEE. Deletions cut 4 bases from V and 8 bases from J, with 25 bases between. CDR3 sequence: CASSPLPTRGTFYSPLHF. The CDR3 DNA follows: TGTGCCAGCAGCCCTCTCCCGACCAGGGGTACTTTTTATTCACCCCTCCACTTT. Looking up the rest from reference TRBV5-6 and TRBJ1-6 gives the full variable domain: DAGVTQSPTHLIKTRGQQVTLRCSPKSGHDTVSWYQQALGQGPQFIFQYYEEEERQRGNFPDRFSGHQFPNYSSELNVNALLLGDSALYLCASSPLPTRGTFYSPLHFGNGTRLTVT.

The chain couples TRBV5-6 to TRBJ2-5; the D gene is possibly TRBD1 (6 bases). Trimming left V 3 bases short and J 1 base short, with 16 bases between. Germline CDR1 is SGHDT and CDR2 is YYEEEE. The CDR3 has 16 residues. The CDR3 region has the DNA TGTGCCAGCAGCTATGCCGGGACACCGTCCCAAGAGACCCAGTACTTC. Protein product: CASSYAGTPSQETQYF.